This entry describes one TCR beta chain. Its antigen remains undetermined. No base qualities exist here, and no much larger clone lies one base off it. CDR1 is given as ENHRY and CDR2 as SYGVKD, both from the germline V gene. V is cut back by 4 bases and J by 1 base, with 13 bases in the junction unmatched. The CDR3, cysteine through phenylalanine, is 18 amino acids long. Only the CDR3 DNA stays, 54 bases, in frame from base 1. The label giving this sample's time point can be read as: cycle 4 day 1 (C4D1), after more than 5 weeks of nivolumab. All trial patients had relapsed after autologous stem cell transplantation, with cohorts A, B and C differing in prior brentuximab vedotin exposure. A total of around 60 patients with relapsed/refractory classical Hodgkin lymphoma made up the trial cohort, and each patient's best overall response was complete response, partial response or progressive disease. Single-agent nivolumab was administered to trial patients in the multi-cohort phase II CheckMate 205 trial. An independent review committee assessed best overall response by applying the 2007 International Working Group response criteria. Trial PBMCs were collected immediately before nivolumab initiation (C1D1) and during therapy at cycle 2 day 1 and cycle 4 day 1. Peripheral blood was collected in 8 mL Vacutainer Cell Preparation Tubes, from which PBMCs were isolated by centrifugation and then cryopreserved.

These data are taken from a study of PD-1 blockade in classical Hodgkin lymphoma (dated by TCRdb to about 2020). A note on the overall study: Nivolumab dosing was 3 mg/kg intravenously every 2 weeks, continuing until either disease progression or unacceptable toxicity. To define a peripheral blood immune signature of response to PD-1 blockade in classical Hodgkin lymphoma, the study combined TCR beta sequencing with CyTOF.

Genomic DNA was extracted with the Qiagen DNeasy kit from unsorted PBMCs and from negatively selected CD4+ and CD8+ fractions. Amplification of TCR beta CDR3 regions was done by immunoSEQ multiplex PCR with primers that anneal to V and J segments. A synthetic immune receptor repertoire was used to minimize amplification bias, and any remaining bias was removed computationally after sequencing. As for the authors' bioinformatics: Custom Python scripts were used to quantify repertoire diversity as the Shannon entropy index. Unsorted, CD4+ and CD8+ repertoires were analyzed separately, except for combined analyses in which CD4+ and CD8+ sequences were merged in silico. Clonal expansion was defined as a frequency increase of at least 2-fold after treatment compared with C1D1, and clones undetected at baseline were assigned a pseudocount of 0.5. Singleton clones were defined as clones with 0 or 1 copy at C1D1, and non-singleton clones were defined as clones with 2 or more copies. Clones expanded in unsorted samples were labelled as CD4+, CD8+ or unknown by matching protein sequences in sorted samples from the same patient. Diversity changes from C1D1 to C4D1 were tested in paired samples using Wilcoxon tests. Entries here come from immuneACCESS through TCRdb and include only in-frame sequences with V and J called. Some clones fail to appear in such tables; in the studies checked, an unresolved V gene covers under half of the shortfall, and the cause of the remainder is unknown. That table supplies the V and J calls and clone size; D and trimming were determined from the DNA. Counted in this sample were over 50,000 clones; about nine tenths of them appeared once. Of the sample, roughly 7.1% falls within the top ten clones.

Findings and caveats that apply to the study as a whole: Baseline TCR diversity was reported to be lower in newly diagnosed patients than in healthy donors, and even lower in relapsed/refractory patients. Baseline diversity similar to that of newly diagnosed patients was observed in trial patients achieving complete response, whereas significantly lower diversity was observed in partial responders and progressors. The study was limited to a single clinical trial cohort, and causes of repertoire differences, possibly disease activity or prior therapy, remained undefined. Lower diversity was observed in patients in whom nivolumab was started less than 1 year after ASCT, and these patients were excluded from later analyses so that confounding by immune reconstitution would be avoided. By C4D1, a significant rise was seen in CD4+ TCR diversity but not in CD8+ TCR diversity (p=0.0027 vs p=0.16), and the rise was most apparent among complete responders (p=0.02).

The clonotype originates from a human donor with classical Hodgkin lymphoma. Material: peripheral blood mononuclear cells (PBMCs), obtained before the fourth cycle of nivolumab. This chain joins TRBV10-3 to TRBJ2-3; TRBD1 aligns with 8 central bases. The DNA reads as follows: TGTGCCATCAGTGTGAAACAGGGGGAGTCGTCGGGCACAGATACGCAGTATTTT. Its coded protein is CAISVKQGESSGTDTQYF.